One sample yielded the 14 T cell receptor beta chains listed below, sequenced in a study of molecular identifiers for immune sequencing clone quantification. MiXCR, applied by TCRdb to the PCR reads, yields one record per CDR3 protein. The table has more than 450,000 distinct CDR3 sequences, about 25% seen once. The sample taken for sequencing was naive CD8+ T cells from blood, with Jurkat cell RNA spiked in. Subset denoted: FACS-sorted CD8+CD4-CCR7+CD45RA+ naive T cells. These receptor sequences come from a human donor in good health. Some libraries in this study had Jurkat cell RNA spiked in.

This clonotype has only a few counts. The chain links TRBV13 to TRBJ2-5; D tentatively reads TRBD1 or TRBD2 (7 bases each). This CDR3 has 14 residues. V was clipped by 5 bases and J by 1 base, with 11 bases between them. The germline gives CDR1 PRHDT, CDR2 FYEKMQ (reference sequence). CDR3 sequence reads: CASSQGGGQETQYF. The CDR3 region has the DNA TGTGCCAGCAGCCAGGGGGGGGGCCAAGAGACCCAGTACTTC.

This clonotype was recorded at least ten times. This chain connects TRBV13 to TRBJ1-1, with a weak D call TRBD1 (6 bases). CDR1 PRHDT and CDR2 FYEKMQ come from the germline V gene (reference sequence). There are 15 residues in the CDR3. V was shortened by 0 bases and J by 6 bases, with 14 bases between the two germline ends. The CDR3 loop is CASSLGGAGVPEAFF. DNA of the CDR3: TGTGCCAGCAGCTTAGGGGGGGCGGGGGTCCCTGAAGCTTTCTTT.

V usage is TRBV19 and J usage is TRBJ1-6; D might be TRBD1 (5 bases). The CDR3 loop spans 14 amino acids. Germline V gives CDR1 LNHDA, CDR2 SQIVND (reference sequence). Trimming shortened V by 0 bases and J by 9 bases, and 9 bases separated the two germline ends. In nucleotides, the CDR3 is TGTGCCAGTAGTATAGATCCCAGGGCTTCACCCCTCCACTTT. Its translation: CASSIDPRASPLHF.

The chain is built from TRBV28 and TRBJ2-7, with TRBD2 as a possible D gene (7 bases). V was shortened by 1 base and J by 1 base, with 14 bases between the two germline ends. In germline, CDR1 is MDHEN, CDR2 SYDVKM. The CDR3 runs to 16 residues. CDR3 region: CASSLSGGAGSYEQYF. CDR3 DNA: TGTGCCAGCAGTTTATCGGGGGGCGCGGGTTCCTACGAGCAGTACTTC.

In regard to this clonotype: At one end, the junction sequence differs from germline, possibly due to a read error. The rearrangement uses TRBV28 and TRBJ1-5; D not certain. The CDR3 length is 15 residues. The V gene's germline CDR1 is MDHEN and CDR2 SYDVKM. CDR3 sequence: CASSLPRWSNQLQQF. The CDR3 DNA follows: TGTGCCAGCAGCCTCCCCCGTTGGAGCAATCAGCTCCAGCAGTTT. Complete variable domain (other parts from reference TRBV28 and TRBJ1-5): DVKVTQSSRYLVKRTGEKVFLECVQDMDHENMFWYRQDPGLGLRLIYFSYDVKMKEKGDIPEGYSVSREKKERFSLILESASTNQTSMYLCASSLPRWSNQLQQFGDGTRLSIL.

This clonotype was seen only a few times. The chain has TRBV4-1 and TRBJ2-7; D may be TRBD1 (5 bases). Trimming removed 0 bases from V and 5 bases from J, with 14 bases in between. The germline V gene encodes CDR1 MGHRA and CDR2 YSYEKL. CDR3 length equals 15 residues. CDR3 nucleotides: TGCGCCAGCAGCCAAGAGGGGCAGGTCGGGCACGAGCAGTACTTC. Protein: CASSQEGQVGHEQYF.

This clonotype has at least ten counts. The CDR3 bases are TGTGCCAGCAGGCCATCAGAGACAGATACGCAGTATTTT. Amino acids: CASRPSETDTQYF. This chain connects TRBV12-3 or TRBV12-4 to TRBJ2-3; no reliable D call. V was cut by 6 bases and J by 3 bases, with 10 bases left in between. The CDR3 covers 13 residues.

The genes are TRBV4-1 and TRBJ2-7, with 12 positions matching TRBD2. This CDR3 is built from 13 residues. Trimming took 5 bases from V and 10 from J; bases not matched to a gene: 6. CDR1 and CDR2 (germline): MGHRA, YSYEKL. In DNA form, the CDR3 reads TGCGCCAGCAGCTATGGACTAGCGGGATATCAGTACTTC. This sequence encodes CASSYGLAGYQYF.

This clonotype was counted many times. V and J are TRBV11-2 and TRBJ2-1, with a possible D match to TRBD2 (5 bases). The CDR3 consists of 13 residues. V was pared by 5 bases and J by 2 bases, with 7 bases between. In germline, CDR1 is SGHAT, CDR2 FQNNGV. The CDR3 DNA is TGTGCCAGCAGCCCGGAGGCCTACAATGAGCAGTTCTTC. It is translated as CASSPEAYNEQFF. Using reference TRBV11-2 and TRBJ2-1 for the parts outside the CDR3, the full variable domain is EAGVAQSPRYKIIEKRQSVAFWCNPISGHATLYWYQQILGQGPKLLIQFQNNGVVDDSQLPKDRFSAERLKGVDSTLKIQPAKLEDSAVYLCASSPEAYNEQFFGPGTRLTVL.

The table lists this clonotype with many counts. V and J are TRBV7-2 and TRBJ2-3; 13 bases agree with TRBD2. The length of the CDR3 is 17 residues. CDR1 SGHTA and CDR2 FQGNSA come from the germline V gene. The J segment lost 5 bases and the V segment lost 6 bases, leaving 11 bases of the junction unmatched. The CDR3 sequence is CASRWTSGSGVIDTQYF. For the CDR3, the DNA is TGTGCCAGCAGGTGGACTAGCGGGAGCGGAGTGATAGATACGCAGTATTTT.

This clonotype was counted a few times. The V gene is TRBV15, the J gene TRBJ2-7; D might be TRBD1 (6 bases). The CDR3 has 14 residues. In germline, CDR1 is LNHNV, CDR2 YYDKDF (reference sequence). Trimming removed 1 base from V and 3 bases from J, with 10 bases in between. The CDR3 is CATSRGGQSYEQYF. The CDR3 DNA reads as TGTGCCACCAGCAGAGGTGGACAGAGCTACGAGCAGTACTTC.

This clonotype was detected ten times or more. The chain couples TRBV2 to TRBJ1-2; TRBD1 matches 7 bases. J lost 2 bases, V lost 6 bases, and 6 bases had no gene match. The length of the CDR3 is 14 residues. Germline V gene sequence: CDR1 SNHLY, CDR2 FYNNEI. DNA of the CDR3: TGTGCCAGCAGCGGACAGGAGGTCAACTATGGCTACACCTTC. Encoded protein: CASSGQEVNYGYTF.

This clonotype has a handful of counts. V gene TRBV4-1 combines with J gene TRBJ2-3; the D gene is possibly TRBD2 (5 bases). Per germline, CDR1 MGHRA and CDR2 YSYEKL. The CDR3 runs 16 residues. V was pared by 0 bases and J by 3 bases, with 13 bases between. As DNA, the CDR3 is TGCGCCAGCAGCCAAGATCCCGGGGTACGAACAGATACGCAGTATTTT. Encoded protein: CASSQDPGVRTDTQYF.

This clonotype was picked up many times. This sequence joins TRBV5-4 and TRBJ2-2; D is ambiguous. The CDR3 has 15 amino acids. V shed 1 base and J shed 4 bases, with 11 bases lying between them. The germline V gene encodes CDR1 SGHNT and CDR2 YYREEE (reference sequence). CDR3 region: CASSLSGLGTGELFF. The CDR3 DNA reads TGTGCCAGCAGCTTGTCAGGTCTCGGCACCGGGGAGCTGTTTTTT.